Shown below are 31 T cell receptor beta chains from a single sample sequenced in a study of blood T cell repertoires in COVID-19. Data came from immunoSEQ multiplex PCR; TCRdb stores just in-frame clones and leaves some out. The table records over 250,000 clones, 85% to 90% of them present only once. Sequenced: PBMCs or T cells enriched from blood (not recorded which). The receptors were sampled from a woman in her fifties or sixties who had recovered from COVID-19.

The chain links TRBV28 to TRBJ2-5, with 9 bases fitting TRBD2. The CDR3 loop spans 15 amino acids. The V and J ends lost 10 bases and 1 base, in that order; junction bases with no gene match: 10. CDR1 and CDR2 (germline): MDHEN, SYDVKM. The CDR3 region is CATDFSGGLQETQYF. CDR3 in DNA: TGTGCCACCGACTTTAGCGGGGGACTCCAAGAGACCCAGTACTTC.

The V gene is TRBV12-3 or TRBV12-4, the J gene TRBJ2-1; 8 bases map to TRBD2. The CDR3 totals 12 residues. The J segment lost 9 bases and the V segment lost 9 bases, leaving 7 bases of the junction unmatched. CDR3 in DNA: TGTGCCAGTTGGAGCGGGAGCTCTGAGCAGTTCTTC. As protein: CASWSGSSEQFF.

This rearrangement joins TRBV18 to TRBJ2-5; perhaps TRBD1 as D (5 bases). Between the trimmed V and J ends, which lost 2 bases and 2 bases, there was a span of 9 bases. CDR3 size: 14 residues. Per germline, CDR1 KGHSH and CDR2 LQKENI. The CDR3 loop is CASSPGAVQETQYF. CDR3 sequence (DNA): TGTGCCAGCTCACCAGGGGCGGTACAAGAGACCCAGTACTTC.

The chain employs TRBV7-3 and TRBJ2-2; 8 bases fit TRBD1. V was clipped by 0 bases and J by 6 bases; unmatched bases: 0. The CDR3 is made up of 14 amino acids. The V gene's germline CDR1 is SGHTA and CDR2 FQGTGA. The CDR3 sequence: CASSLTQGAGELFF. CDR3 DNA: TGTGCCAGCAGCTTAACACAGGGGGCCGGGGAGCTGTTTTTT.

The V gene is TRBV5-1, the J gene TRBJ2-3; a weak D match, TRBD1 (5 bases). The CDR3 has 16 amino acids. Germline CDR1 is SGHRS and CDR2 is YFSETQ. V was trimmed by 2 bases and J by 0 bases, leaving 13 bases between them. The CDR3 DNA reads TGCGCCAGCAGCTTTGACAGCTCCTCTAGCACAGATACGCAGTATTTT. Its protein is CASSFDSSSSTDTQYF.

V usage is TRBV29-1 and J usage is TRBJ2-7; TRBD1 aligns across 8 bases. The CDR3 covers 13 residues. Trimming removed 6 bases from V and 8 bases from J; junction bases left unmatched: 12. The germline V gene encodes CDR1 SQVTM and CDR2 ANQGSEA. CDR3 loop: CSVSGTGVNKQYF. The DNA of the CDR3 is TGCAGCGTATCCGGGACAGGAGTAAACAAGCAGTACTTC.

The chain carries TRBV2 and TRBJ1-4, with D perhaps TRBD1 (6 bases). Germline V CDR1 and CDR2: SNHLY, FYNNEI. This CDR3 is 14 amino acids long. V dropped 2 bases and J dropped 8 bases, with 12 bases sitting between them. CDR3 bases: TGTGCCAGCAGTGAAACCTCAAGGGGGGAAAAACTGTTTTTT. Protein product: CASSETSRGEKLFF.

This chain uses TRBV2 with TRBJ1-2; D perhaps matches TRBD1 (5 bases). The CDR3 is made up of 13 amino acids. Between the trimmed V and J ends, which lost 8 bases and 7 bases, there was a span of 17 bases. The germline CDR1 and CDR2 sequences are SNHLY and FYNNEI. In nucleotides, the CDR3 is TGTGCCAGCCCTGGGGGGGGGAGGGCTGGCTACACCTTC. This translates into CASPGGGRAGYTF. Based on the CDR3 plus reference TRBV2 and TRBJ1-2, the full variable domain is EPEVTQTPSHQVTQMGQEVILRCVPISNHLYFYWYRQILGQKVEFLVSFYNNEISEKSEIFDDQFSVERPDGSNFTLKIRSTKLEDSAMYFCASPGGGRAGYTFGSGTRLTVV.

The chain links TRBV3-1 (or the pseudogene TRBV3-2) to TRBJ2-7; D ambiguous. Trimming pared 1 base from V and 2 bases from J, leaving 9 bases between. Germline CDR1 LGHDT, CDR2 YNNKEL (reference sequence). The CDR3 extends over 14 amino acids. Here the CDR3 reads CASSQVTSAYEQYF. The CDR3 DNA follows: TGTGCCAGCAGCCAAGTTACCTCAGCCTACGAGCAGTACTTC.

The chain couples TRBV11-3 to TRBJ2-2; D may be TRBD1 (5 bases). CDR1 is SGHNT, CDR2 YENEEA, per germline. V lost 5 bases to trimming and J lost 1 base, with 14 bases between them. The CDR3 length is 16 residues. CDR3 in DNA: TGTGCCAGCAGCCGCTTATACGGACAGAACACCGGGGAGCTGTTTTTT. This sequence encodes CASSRLYGQNTGELFF.

This clone showed up just once. This chain uses TRBV11-2 with TRBJ1-6, with TRBD1 as a possible D gene (5 bases). V was trimmed by 6 bases and J by 9 bases, leaving 15 bases between them. The CDR3 totals 14 residues. Germline V gene sequence: CDR1 SGHAT, CDR2 FQNNGV. CDR3 DNA sequence: TGTGCCAGCAGTCCCGGGCAGGGTGGTTCACCCCTCCACTTT. It is translated as CASSPGQGGSPLHF.

This chain links TRBV25-1 with TRBJ2-7; no reliable D call. CDR3 size: 12 residues. The V gene lost 3 bases and the J gene lost 2 bases, with 5 bases spanning the gap. CDR1 is MGHDK, CDR2 SYGVNS, per germline. Here the CDR3 DNA reads TGTGCCAGCAGTGATTATCCCTACGAGCAGTACTTC. It specifies CASSDYPYEQYF.

The chain links TRBV4-1 to TRBJ2-7; 9 nucleotides agree with TRBD2. The CDR3 is made up of 18 amino acids. Per the germline V gene, CDR1 is MGHRA and CDR2 is YSYEKL. Trimming cost V 4 bases and J 4 bases; bases outside gene matches: 17. CDR3 DNA sequence: TGCGCCAGCAGCCCGGGGATAGCGGGAGTTGGGCACGTTTACGAGCAGTACTTC. Its translation is CASSPGIAGVGHVYEQYF.

V is TRBV7-9 and J is TRBJ1-1; TRBD1 aligns across 7 bases. The length of the CDR3 is 12 residues. The germline V gene encodes CDR1 SEHNR and CDR2 FQNEAQ (reference sequence). J lost 6 bases, V lost 6 bases, and 4 bases had no gene match. The chain's CDR3 is CASSRQGSEAFF. DNA of the CDR3: TGTGCCAGCAGTCGACAGGGCTCTGAAGCTTTCTTT.

This clone was picked up a small number of times. V and J are TRBV7-9 and TRBJ2-2; 11 bases are shared with TRBD1. This CDR3 spans 15 amino acids. CDR1 and CDR2 from the germline V gene are SEHNR and FQNEAQ (reference sequence). V shed 5 bases, J shed 7 bases, and the junction held 6 bases outside the gene matches. CDR3 coding DNA: TGTGCCAGCAGCCCGCCGGGACAGGGGGTCGGGGAGCTGTTTTTT. This gives the protein CASSPPGQGVGELFF.

This sequence joins TRBV6-5 and TRBJ1-1; 7 nucleotides match TRBD1. Losses at the gene ends were 6 bases for V and 1 base for J; bases not matched to a gene: 8. In germline, CDR1 is MNHEY, CDR2 SVGAGI. The CDR3 length is 15 residues. The CDR3 reads CASSYRQGGNTEAFF. The CDR3 nucleotides read TGTGCCAGCAGCTATCGACAGGGAGGGAACACTGAAGCTTTCTTT.

This clone came up many times. This chain joins TRBV19 and TRBJ2-3; the D gene is possibly TRBD2 (6 bases). Germline loops: CDR1 LNHDA, CDR2 SQIVND (reference sequence). The CDR3 loop spans 15 amino acids. The V end was cut by 5 bases, the J end by 3 bases, with 15 bases between. CDR3 coding DNA: TGTGCCAGTAGTCGGGGGATCAGGGCAACAGATACGCAGTATTTT. Translation: CASSRGIRATDTQYF.

The J gene is TRBJ2-2, the V gene TRBV19, with 10 bases identical to TRBD2. The trim removed 6 bases at V and 2 bases at J, leaving 6 bases unmatched. Germline V gene lookup returns CDR1 LNHDA and CDR2 SQIVND (reference sequence). CDR3 length: 16 amino acids. The CDR3 sequence is CASRVAGGSNTGELFF. CDR3 in DNA: TGTGCCAGTAGGGTAGCGGGAGGTTCCAACACCGGGGAGCTGTTTTTT.

The V gene is TRBV5-1, the J gene TRBJ2-1; 8 nucleotides line up with TRBD1. There are 16 residues in the CDR3. Germline V gene lookup returns CDR1 SGHRS and CDR2 YFSETQ. Trimming cost V 4 bases and J 8 bases; bases outside gene matches: 14. CDR3 amino acids: CASSPSGQGIGHEQFF. The CDR3 DNA follows: TGCGCCAGCAGCCCTTCCGGACAGGGAATAGGCCATGAGCAGTTCTTC.

V and J are TRBV30 and TRBJ2-5; the D is unclear. V was clipped by 3 bases and J by 0 bases, with 11 bases between them. The V gene's germline CDR1 is GTSNPN and CDR2 SVGIG (reference sequence). The CDR3 has 14 amino acids. CDR3 DNA sequence: TGTGCCTGGAGCTTGACACCCTACCAAGAGACCCAGTACTTC. Its protein product is CAWSLTPYQETQYF.

CDR3 sequence (DNA): TGTGCCAGCAGACTTTGGAGTGAGCAGTTCTTC. Protein product: CASRLWSEQFF. V is TRBV12-3 or TRBV12-4 and J is TRBJ2-1; D uncertain. The CDR3 runs to 11 residues. V dropped 6 bases and J dropped 9 bases, with 9 bases sitting between them.

V and J are TRBV2 and TRBJ2-7; the D is unclear. The CDR3 is 12 amino acids. V was cut by 8 bases and J by 6 bases, with 14 bases left in between. In germline, CDR1 is SNHLY, CDR2 FYNNEI. The CDR3 loop is CASGRGEGEQYF. The CDR3 region has the DNA TGTGCCAGCGGCAGAGGTGAAGGCGAGCAGTACTTC.

The chain carries TRBV10-3 and TRBJ1-1, with D tentatively TRBD1 (5 bases). This CDR3 region has 11 residues. V was trimmed by 7 bases and J by 9 bases, leaving 12 bases between them. CDR1 is ENHRY, CDR2 SYGVKD, per germline. The CDR3 region has the DNA TGTGCCATCACCGACCAGGGTCAAGCTTTCTTT. This translates into CAITDQGQAFF.

The chain combines TRBV7-2 with TRBJ1-6, with D perhaps matching TRBD1 (6 bases). The V end lost 5 bases, the J end lost 0 bases, and 11 bases lay between the germline ends. This CDR3 comprises 16 residues. The V gene's germline CDR1 is SGHTA and CDR2 FQGNSA. This CDR3 reads CASSLRQVSYNSPLHF. CDR3 DNA: TGTGCCAGCAGCCTACGACAGGTCTCCTATAATTCACCCCTCCACTTT.

The V call is TRBV28, the J call TRBJ2-7, with D maybe TRBD2 (5 bases). There are 16 residues in the CDR3. The germline V gene encodes CDR1 MDHEN and CDR2 SYDVKM. V was pared by 5 bases and J by 5 bases, with 22 bases between. As DNA, the CDR3 is TGTGCCAGCAGTCAACCTACGGGAACCATCAATGACGAGCAGTACTTC. Translation: CASSQPTGTINDEQYF.

The chain couples TRBV28 to TRBJ1-6; 7 bases match TRBD1. Germline V gene sequence: CDR1 MDHEN, CDR2 SYDVKM. Unmatched junction bases numbered 8, after V lost 5 bases and J lost 7 bases. The CDR3 is 15 amino acids. CDR3 amino acids: CASSRQGPKNSPLHF. The CDR3 DNA is TGTGCCAGCAGTAGACAGGGTCCTAAAAATTCACCCCTCCACTTT. Complete variable domain (other parts from reference TRBV28 and TRBJ1-6): DVKVTQSSRYLVKRTGEKVFLECVQDMDHENMFWYRQDPGLGLRLIYFSYDVKMKEKGDIPEGYSVSREKKERFSLILESASTNQTSMYLCASSRQGPKNSPLHFGNGTRLTVT.

The chain is built from TRBV5-1 and TRBJ1-6; 10 nucleotides align to TRBD1. CDR3 length: 14 residues. Trimming at V came to 5 bases and at J to 8 bases, leaving 4 bases not matched to a gene. Germline V gives CDR1 SGHRS, CDR2 YFSETQ. CDR3 in amino acids: CASRSGTGDSPLHF. The CDR3 DNA sequence: TGCGCCAGCAGATCCGGGACAGGGGATTCACCCCTCCACTTT.

V usage is TRBV28 and J usage is TRBJ2-2, with TRBD1 matching 10 bases. CDR1 MDHEN and CDR2 SYDVKM come from the germline V gene. V shed 6 bases and J 6 bases; nucleotides not matched to a gene: 10. This CDR3 is built from 16 residues. CDR3: CASSEGDRGRSGELFF. CDR3 nucleotide sequence: TGTGCCAGCAGCGAGGGGGACAGGGGACGGTCCGGGGAGCTGTTTTTT.

This chain connects TRBV5-6 to TRBJ1-5; the D is unclear. The CDR3 contains 16 residues. Germline V gene sequence: CDR1 SGHDT, CDR2 YYEEEE. Trimming stripped 0 bases from V and 7 bases from J, with 17 bases between. The chain's CDR3 is CASSLAGWQREQPQHF. The DNA for the CDR3 is TGTGCCAGCAGCTTGGCCGGGTGGCAGCGAGAACAGCCCCAGCATTTT.

The gene calls are TRBV5-4 and TRBJ2-7, with TRBD2 as a possible D gene (6 bases). The germline V and J ends were trimmed by 0 bases and 0 bases, with 10 bases remaining between them. The CDR3 sequence is 15 residues long. Germline V gene lookup returns CDR1 SGHNT and CDR2 YYREEE (reference sequence). DNA for the CDR3: TGTGCCAGCAGCTTGGGCGGGGATAACTCCTACGAGCAGTACTTC. It is translated as CASSLGGDNSYEQYF. Supplemented by reference TRBV5-4 and TRBJ2-7, the full variable domain reads ETGVTQSPTHLIKTRGQQVTLRCSSQSGHNTVSWYQQALGQGPQFIFQYYREEENGRGNFPPRFSGLQFPNYSSELNVNALELDDSALYLCASSLGGDNSYEQYFGPGTRLTVT.

The chain recombines TRBV5-1 with TRBJ1-2; 8 nucleotides agree with TRBD1. This CDR3 has 15 amino acids. Trimming took 4 bases from V and 8 from J; bases not matched to a gene: 13. CDR1 SGHRS and CDR2 YFSETQ come from the germline V gene. Here the CDR3 reads CASSQSIGQGGGYTF. The CDR3 DNA reads as TGCGCCAGCAGCCAAAGTATCGGACAGGGCGGCGGCTACACCTTC.